This TCR beta chain originates from a study of immune evolution from preneoplasia to lung adenocarcinoma. Study-wide results and caveats: Normal lung had highest clonality; later lesions appeared denser, more diverse.

Resections took place in Japan or China from the mid-2010s to the late 2010s. Two lung cancer pathologists independently confirmed each histologic diagnosis. After pathologic assessment, macro-dissection selected premalignant or tumor cells for extraction. Profiling relied on immunoSEQ multiplex PCR, and the TCRdb table lists in-frame clones only, not all of them. The data hold 950 to 1,200 clones, with 82% observed a single time. The CDR3 spans 15 residues. The V gene's germline CDR1 is PRHDT and CDR2 FYEKMQ (reference sequence). J lost 5 bases, V lost 4 bases, and 5 bases had no gene match. This clone was observed a single time. Its target is unknown.

The sequence was collected from a person between 65 and 80 years old with lung adenocarcinoma. Sequenced material: FFPE atypical adenomatous hyperplasia tissue from the lung. As for subset: atypical adenomatous hyperplasia (AAH), lung preneoplasia. The V and J genes are TRBV13 and TRBJ2-1, with 10 bases fitting TRBD1. The CDR3 nucleotides read TGTGCCAGCAGCTGGGGACAGGGGCTGAACAATGAGCAGTTCTTC. It specifies CASSWGQGLNNEQFF.